The 27 T cell receptor beta chains listed next were all sequenced from one sample in a study of T cell repertoires in cytomegalovirus infection. MiXCR, applied by TCRdb to the reads, yields one record per CDR3 protein. The sample lists some 920,000 distinct CDR3 sequences, about a third occurring once. The antigens of these receptors remain unknown. Sample: cultured CD8+ T cells from PBMCs, taken from culture after CMV antigen stimulation. These receptors were obtained from a human donor in good health (CMV status not recorded). Some clones in this sample may be carry-over from other donors' samples.

The chain couples TRBV6-1 to TRBJ2-1; possible D gene TRBD1, 6 bases. The CDR3 consists of 13 residues. Between the trimmed V and J ends, which lost 6 bases and 8 bases, there was a span of 14 bases. Germline lookup yields CDR1 MNHNS and CDR2 SASEGT. DNA of the CDR3: TGTGCCAGCAGCCATAACAGGGTCGATGAGCAGTTCTTC. As protein: CASSHNRVDEQFF.

This clonotype was counted many times. The V call is TRBV29-1, the J call TRBJ1-1; a weak D match, TRBD1 (5 bases). Germline CDR1 is SQVTM and CDR2 is ANQGSEA. This CDR3 has 13 amino acids. Trimming left V 5 bases short and J 0 bases short, with 10 bases between. For the CDR3, the DNA is TGCAGCGTTCAGGGATCCATGAACACTGAAGCTTTCTTT. Protein sequence: CSVQGSMNTEAFF. The entire variable domain, with the rest obtained from reference TRBV29-1 and TRBJ1-1, is as follows: SAVISQKPSRDICQRGTSLTIQCQVDSQVTMMFWYRQQPGQSLTLIATANQGSEATYESGFVIDKFPISRPNLTFSTLTVSNMSPEDSSIYLCSVQGSMNTEAFFGQGTRLTVV.

This chain uses TRBV9 with TRBJ2-2, with 9 bases matching TRBD1. V trimming: 0 bases; J trimming: 7 bases; junction bases outside the gene matches: 4. In germline, CDR1 is SGDLS, CDR2 YYNGEE. This CDR3 contains 15 residues. The CDR3 DNA reads as TGTGCCAGCAGCGTAGGGACAGGGGCTGACGGGGAGCTGTTTTTT. Its protein is CASSVGTGADGELFF.

This sequence joins TRBV7-6 and TRBJ1-3; D gene ambiguous. From germline, CDR1 is SGHVS and CDR2 FNYEAQ. This CDR3 has 14 residues. The V end lost 11 bases, the J end lost 8 bases, and 22 bases lay between the germline ends. The CDR3 region is CAAGGGGLWDTIYF. CDR3 in DNA: TGTGCCGCTGGCGGTGGTGGTTTATGGGACACCATATATTTT.

This clonotype was counted at least ten times. This chain uses TRBV7-2 with TRBJ2-7, with D uncertain. Trimming pared 4 bases from V and 1 base from J, leaving 11 bases between. The CDR3 has 14 amino acids. Germline-derived CDR1 and CDR2 are SGHTA and FQGNSA. CDR3 residues: CASSSIAASYEQYF. The DNA for the CDR3 is TGTGCCAGCAGCTCAATCGCAGCTTCCTACGAGCAGTACTTC.

This clonotype was seen a few times. CDR3 nucleotides: TGTGCCAGCAGCCAAGATAGAGGGCGGTCCTATGGCTACACCTTC. It encodes CASSQDRGRSYGYTF. This sequence joins TRBV14 and TRBJ1-2; D not resolved. The germline V and J ends were trimmed by 0 bases and 4 bases, with 12 bases remaining between them. Germline CDR1 reads SGHDN; CDR2 reads FVKESK. The CDR3 runs to 15 residues.

The chain has TRBV9 and TRBJ2-3; 10 bases are a match to TRBD2. Germline CDR1 reads SGDLS; CDR2 reads YYNGEE. V gave up 2 bases and J gave up 3 bases; unmatched junction bases: 3. This CDR3 region has 15 residues. The CDR3 reads CASSVSGGATDTQYF. CDR3 nucleotide sequence: TGTGCCAGCAGCGTCAGCGGGGGGGCGACAGATACGCAGTATTTT.

The CDR3 DNA follows: TGTGCCAGCACACAGCCCGGGAAGGATACGCAGTATTTT. It specifies CASTQPGKDTQYF. The chain employs TRBV6-6 and TRBJ2-3; D perhaps matches TRBD2 (5 bases). Germline V gene sequence: CDR1 MNHNY, CDR2 SVGAGI (reference sequence). This CDR3 spans 13 amino acids. V gave up 7 bases and J gave up 6 bases, with 14 bases separating them.

This clonotype was seen only a few times. J is TRBJ1-2 and V is TRBV2; a weak D match, TRBD1 (5 bases). Trimming took 6 bases from V and 6 from J, leaving 11 bases between them. The CDR3 totals 12 residues. CDR1 is SNHLY, CDR2 FYNNEI, per germline. CDR3: CASSGGIHGYTF. The CDR3, as DNA: TGTGCCAGCAGCGGGGGGATTCATGGCTACACCTTC.

V usage is TRBV20-1 and J usage is TRBJ2-3, with 13 bases that match TRBD2. CDR3 length equals 16 residues. V lost 2 bases to trimming and J lost 4 bases; unmatched junction nucleotides: 6. CDR1 is DFQATT and CDR2 is SNEGSKA in the germline V gene (reference sequence). CDR3 DNA sequence: TGCAGTGCTAGACCCCGGACTAGCGGGGGCCCAGATACGCAGTATTTT. Protein sequence: CSARPRTSGGPDTQYF.

The genes are TRBV6-2 or TRBV6-3 and TRBJ2-7; a possible D gene is TRBD2 (6 bases). Germline V gene sequence: CDR1 MNHEY, CDR2 SVGEGT. The V gene lost 4 bases and the J gene lost 3 bases, with 10 bases spanning the gap. The length of the CDR3 is 13 residues. The CDR3 coding sequence is TGTGCCAGCAGTTCCTGGAGGGGCTACGAGCAGTACTTC. Protein product: CASSSWRGYEQYF.

The V call is TRBV20-1, the J call TRBJ2-1; unclear D gene. Between the trimmed V and J ends, which lost 0 bases and 0 bases, there was a span of 9 bases. Germline lookup yields CDR1 DFQATT and CDR2 SNEGSKA (reference sequence). CDR3 length: 15 residues. CDR3 sequence reads: CSARDPVSSYNEQFF. CDR3 in DNA: TGCAGTGCTAGAGACCCTGTTAGCTCCTACAATGAGCAGTTCTTC.

This clonotype was seen more than once but under ten times. This chain connects TRBV7-9 to TRBJ1-1; no firm D call. Trimming took 5 bases from V and 6 from J, leaving 7 bases between them. The CDR3 has 11 residues. Germline V CDR1 and CDR2: SEHNR, FQNEAQ (reference sequence). This CDR3 reads CASSPSAEAFF. CDR3 coding DNA: TGTGCCAGCAGCCCAAGCGCTGAAGCTTTCTTT.

CDR3 sequence (DNA): TGTGCCAGCTCCCCCTCCAGCGGGTACGAGCAGTACGTC. Translation: CASSPSSGYEQYV. The rearrangement links TRBV6-8 to TRBJ2-7, with D perhaps TRBD2 (6 bases). The ends were cut back, 8 bases at V and 4 bases at J, with 15 bases in the middle. The CDR3 is 13 residues long. Germline loops: CDR1 MNHGY, CDR2 SAAAGT.

This clonotype was seen more than once but under ten times. The chain joins TRBV6-2 or TRBV6-3 to TRBJ2-2, with D unresolved. Deletions cut 2 bases from V and 5 bases from J, with 9 bases between. Germline lookup yields CDR1 MNHEY and CDR2 SVGEGT. The CDR3 is 14 residues long. The DNA of the CDR3 is TGTGCCAGCAGTTACGCGATATTGACCGGGGAGCTGTTTTTT. Translating gives CASSYAILTGELFF.

At least ten counts were recorded for this clonotype. This chain connects TRBV7-8 to TRBJ1-5; D is unclear. Trimming stripped 5 bases from V and 6 bases from J, with 14 bases between. The CDR3 contains 14 residues. Germline CDR1 reads SGHVS; CDR2 reads FQNEAQ. The CDR3 nucleotides are TGTGCCAGCAGCCAGAGGAGGGTCGGTCAGCCCCAGCATTTT. Its translation is CASSQRRVGQPQHF. Using reference TRBV7-8 and TRBJ1-5 for the parts outside the CDR3, the full variable domain is GAGVSQSPRYKVAKRGQDVALRCDPISGHVSLFWYQQALGQGPEFLTYFQNEAQLDKSGLPSDRFFAERPEGSVSTLKIQRTQQEDSAVYLCASSQRRVGQPQHFGDGTRLSIL.

The rearrangement links TRBV6-8 to TRBJ1-2; D remains ambiguous. CDR3 length equals 13 residues. V was trimmed by 7 bases and J by 0 bases, leaving 9 bases between them. The germline gives CDR1 MNHGY, CDR2 SAAAGT. The CDR3 sequence: CASTAGANYGYTF. In DNA, the CDR3 is TGTGCCAGCACCGCGGGCGCTAACTATGGCTACACCTTC.

This clonotype was seen only a few times. The chain employs TRBV13 and TRBJ2-7; D unresolved. The CDR3 is made up of 13 amino acids. CDR1 and CDR2 from the germline V gene are PRHDT and FYEKMQ (reference sequence). Deletions cut 4 bases from V and 2 bases from J, with 9 bases between. In DNA form, the CDR3 reads TGTGCCAGCAGCTGGGGTCCCGCCTACGAGCAGTACGTC. Residues: CASSWGPAYEQYV.

The chain links TRBV27 to TRBJ2-7, with 8 bases lining up with TRBD1. This CDR3 contains 15 residues. Germline-derived CDR1 and CDR2 are MNHEY and SMNVEV (reference sequence). V gave up 6 bases and J gave up 5 bases; unmatched junction bases: 12. Written as DNA, the CDR3 is TGTGCCAGCAGACCGACAGGGGATGCCGACCACGAGCAGTACGTC. As protein: CASRPTGDADHEQYV.

Worth noting for this clonotype: The limits of the CDR3 on the DNA are not certain, so only TCRdb's listed CDR3 is given. The gene calls are TRBV28 and TRBJ2-7; the table's D gene call, TRBD1, was not cross checked with the DNA. Germline V gene sequence: CDR1 MDHEN, CDR2 SYDVKM. The CDR3 has 15 amino acids, counting both end residues. This CDR3 is CSSSLDLTVGPGTIV.

Only a few counts were recorded for this clonotype. The V call is TRBV7-9, the J call TRBJ1-4; tentatively, D is TRBD1 (6 bases). The ends were cut back, 5 bases at V and 8 bases at J, with 21 bases in the middle. Looked up from germline, CDR1 is SEHNR and CDR2 is FQNEAQ (reference sequence). This CDR3 comprises 16 residues. This CDR3 is CASSVSDGGAREKLFF. In nucleotides, the CDR3 is TGTGCCAGCAGCGTCTCCGATGGGGGGGCCAGGGAAAAACTGTTTTTT.

This clonotype has only a few counts. The J gene is TRBJ2-1, the V gene TRBV7-6; no reliable D call. Germline CDR1 SGHVS, CDR2 FNYEAQ. With 3 bases removed from V and 6 bases from J, the gap between germline ends came to 12 bases. The CDR3 consists of 14 residues. The DNA for the CDR3 is TGTGCCAGCAGCTTTTTGGGTATGGGCAATGAGCAGTTCTTC. Translating gives CASSFLGMGNEQFF.

The gene calls are TRBV7-6 and TRBJ2-1; TRBD1 agrees at 10 bases. With 2 bases clipped from V and 5 bases from J, the junction kept 6 bases outside the gene matches. CDR1 is SGHVS and CDR2 is FNYEAQ in the germline V gene. This CDR3 has 16 residues. This chain's CDR3 is CASSLSDRGRNNEQFF. The CDR3 coding sequence is TGTGCCAGCAGCTTATCCGACAGGGGGCGAAACAATGAGCAGTTCTTC.

This clonotype was detected a few times. The chain employs TRBV4-1 and TRBJ1-1, with TRBD1 as a possible D gene (5 bases). V shed 0 bases and J shed 1 base, with 9 bases lying between them. Looked up from germline, CDR1 is MGHRA and CDR2 is YSYEKL. This CDR3 has 15 residues. The CDR3 spells CASSQENTGNTEAFF. The CDR3 DNA reads as TGCGCCAGCAGCCAAGAGAACACAGGGAACACTGAAGCTTTCTTT.

The J gene is TRBJ1-2, the V gene TRBV7-9, with 9 bases fitting TRBD1. The trim removed 5 bases at V and 4 bases at J, leaving 8 bases unmatched. CDR3 length equals 15 residues. Looked up from germline, CDR1 is SEHNR and CDR2 is FQNEAQ (reference sequence). CDR3 residues: CASSPTGGPIYGYTF. The CDR3 coding sequence is TGTGCCAGCAGCCCTACAGGGGGCCCTATCTATGGCTACACCTTC.

V usage is TRBV6-6 and J usage is TRBJ1-6; D might be TRBD1 (6 bases). The CDR3 covers 15 residues. CDR1 is MNHNY, CDR2 SVGAGI, per germline (reference sequence). The V and J ends lost 6 bases and 7 bases respectively, with 16 bases between them. The CDR3 nucleotides read TGTGCCAGCAGATTACAGGGTCTGGAGAATTCACCCCTCCACTTT. Protein product: CASRLQGLENSPLHF.

The chain joins TRBV19 to TRBJ2-2; D gene ambiguous. Trimming pared 3 bases from V and 6 bases from J, leaving 11 bases between. This CDR3 spans 14 amino acids. Germline CDR1 reads LNHDA; CDR2 reads SQIVND (reference sequence). CDR3 DNA: TGTGCCAGTAGTATTAACGGCGTGTCCGGGGAGCTGTTTTTT. Translation: CASSINGVSGELFF. Filled out from reference TRBV19 and TRBJ2-2, the complete variable domain reads DGGITQSPKYLFRKEGQNVTLSCEQNLNHDAMYWYRQDPGQGLRLIYYSQIVNDFQKGDIAEGYSVSREKKESFPLTVTSAQKNPTAFYLCASSINGVSGELFFGEGSRLTVL.